This TCR beta chain appears in the sequencing data of a study of cytomegalovirus exposure and HLA in healthy donors (dated by TCRdb to about 2017). Some background on the complete study: According to a later analysis, one platform produced both the roughly 130 validation repertoires and the 730 or so repertoires of the first cohort. The study aimed to test whether cataloging public T cell receptors could reveal signatures of past pathogen exposure. Besides the first cohort of around 670 subjects, a separate validation cohort made up of roughly 120 different subjects was used. High-throughput TCR immunosequencing, statistical association of individual TCRs with disease status, and machine learning were combined to predict cytomegalovirus infection status.

The germline V gene (reference sequence) sets CDR1 to SGHNT and CDR2 to YYREEE. There are 14 amino acids in the CDR3, from cysteine to phenylalanine inclusive. Kept here is only the CDR3 DNA, which spans 42 bases and is read in frame from base 1. The germline ends are 10 bases apart after V is trimmed by 2 bases and J by 5 bases. Library generation was performed with the immunoSEQ multiplex PCR assay. The original pipeline was this. A statistical classification framework was built for diagnosing cytomegalovirus status from the catalog of TCR beta chain sequences. This is the immuneACCESS table as TCRdb keeps it, with only in-frame sequences that have V and J called. A part of the clones is gone; compared with another copy, unresolved V genes explain less than half, and the rest is unexplained. The V and J calls and clone size come from that table; D and trimming were worked out from the DNA. The sample includes about 180,000 clones, with around 85% observed a single time. The ten largest clones add up to 16% of the sample.

Worth noting for this clone: Its antigen is currently not known. No base quality information exists; no much larger clone differs at one position.

Separate from the approximately 700-subject first cohort, the validation cohort of 90 to 150 subjects was the group to which the donors belonged. Results and caveats for the whole study, not just this receptor: The authors suggested that the approach could potentially be extended to other disease states and immunological phenotypes. The study listed 164 TCR beta chains as associated with cytomegalovirus. A later analysis had no HLA typing for the validation cohort, so co-occurrence there was scored across all 130 or so repertoires. Across donors, most TCR sequences were observed very rarely, whereas some public TCRs were present in many individuals. In both the original and validation cohorts, the classifier was reported to diagnose cytomegalovirus status with high specificity and sensitivity. Subsequent analysis determined that TCRs grouped into clusters in the first cohort also showed a tendency toward co-occurrence across the 120 or so validation repertoires, and 94% of cluster scores exceeded 0. In vitro tests confirmed that a few of the cytomegalovirus-associated TCR beta chains recognize cytomegalovirus antigens.

Sequencing was performed on PBMCs. This receptor chain uses TRBV5-4 and TRBJ2-2; the D segment could be TRBD1, given 6 matching bases. This sequence was found in a man aged 18 to 29 in good health and CMV-seropositive. The sequence in DNA is TGTGCCAGCAGCTTCCCTACAGGGACCGGGGAGCTGTTTTTT. This translates into CASSFPTGTGELFF.